These T cell receptor beta chains were read from a single sample in a study of T cell responses to AZD1222 COVID-19 vaccine. Assay used: immunoSEQ multiplex PCR; TCRdb lists only in-frame clones, some missing. The data hold approximately 110,000 clones, with 70% to 90% observed a single time. The sequencing here drew on peripheral blood, taken on day 0 of AZD1222 vaccination. The receptors stem from an adult in good health. Both conserved end residues are part of each CDR3. A D gene is named only where the DNA matches it firmly. Expanded clones get a size class; other rows say once, few or many, or leave the size out.

d_call | clone_size | j_call | v_call | cdr3_aa | cdr3_nt
TRBD1 | few | TRBJ1-5 | TRBV28 | CASRRDRSPASNQPQHF | TGTGCCAGCAGACGGGACAGGAGCCCTGCCAGCAATCAGCCCCAGCATTTT
. | once | TRBJ1-2 | TRBV19 | CASSIFSLTTAPNYGYTF | TGTGCCAGTAGTATATTCTCCCTCACGACAGCGCCCAACTATGGCTACACCTTC
TRBD2 | . | TRBJ2-7 | TRBV28 | CASSSPGLIAYEQYF | TGTGCCAGCAGTTCACCGGGACTAATAGCCTACGAGCAGTACTTC
TRBD2 | . | TRBJ2-7 | TRBV5-4 | CASSLGSGLSYEQYF | TGTGCCAGCAGCTTGGGTAGCGGGCTCTCCTACGAGCAGTACTTC
. | . | TRBJ1-5 | TRBV5-5 | CASSLAPGLTQGPQHF | TGTGCCAGCAGCTTGGCCCCGGGACTCACACAGGGGCCCCAGCATTTT
. | . | TRBJ1-1 | TRBV5-1 | CASSLDGMNTEAFF | TGCGCCAGCAGCTTGGACGGCATGAACACTGAAGCTTTCTTT
TRBD1 | few | TRBJ1-3 | TRBV10-3 | CAIRPGQGNGNTIYF | TGTGCCATCAGACCGGGACAGGGGAATGGAAACACCATATATTTT
TRBD1 | . | TRBJ1-2 | TRBV7-9 | CASSSNRDRGFHYGYTF | TGTGCCAGCAGCTCAAACCGGGACAGGGGTTTTCACTATGGCTACACCTTC
. | . | TRBJ1-2 | TRBV7-2 | CASSPASRGGYTF | TGTGCCAGCAGCCCCGCCTCCAGAGGGGGCTACACCTTC
. | once | TRBJ2-2 | TRBV25-1 | CASSERELSTGELFF | TGTGCCAGCAGTGAACGGGAGTTGAGCACCGGGGAGCTGTTTTTT
. | . | TRBJ1-1 | TRBV20-1 | CSASGDPLRTHEAFF | TGCAGTGCTAGTGGAGACCCCTTGAGAACACATGAAGCTTTCTTT
TRBD1 | . | TRBJ2-5 | TRBV7-2 | CASSLAPTGGYQETQYF | TGTGCCAGCAGCTTAGCGCCGACAGGGGGTTACCAAGAGACCCAGTACTTC
TRBD1 | . | TRBJ2-7 | TRBV3-1/TRBV3-2 | CASSQDVGQFSEQYF | TGTGCCAGCAGCCAAGATGTGGGACAGTTTAGCGAGCAGTACTTC
. | . | TRBJ2-4 | TRBV4-1 | CASSQDVPGVRRMAKNIQYF | TGCGCCAGCAGCCAAGATGTGCCGGGAGTGCGGCGGATGGCCAAAAACATTCAGTACTTC
TRBD1 | . | TRBJ1-4 | TRBV2 | CASSEATGRGEKLFF | TGTGCCAGCAGTGAAGCGACAGGGCGGGGTGAAAAACTGTTTTTT
. | . | TRBJ2-1 | TRBV2 | CASSEEFF | TGTGCCAGCAGTGAAGAGTTCTTC
. | . | TRBJ2-7 | TRBV15 | CATSRDPGKSYEQYF | TGTGCCACCAGCAGAGATCCCGGGAAGTCCTACGAGCAGTACTTC
. | . | TRBJ1-5 | TRBV19 | CASSRVVDQPQHF | TGTGCCAGTAGTCGGGTCGTCGATCAGCCCCAGCATTTT
. | . | TRBJ1-1 | TRBV7-6 | CASSSYGGWNTEAFF | TGTGCCAGCAGCTCCTACGGGGGTTGGAACACTGAAGCTTTCTTT
. | . | TRBJ2-7 | TRBV29-1 | CSVVRDLSRYEQYF | TGCAGCGTTGTGCGGGATCTGTCTCGCTACGAGCAGTACTTC
. | . | TRBJ1-1 | TRBV7-3 | CASSPRSDTEAFF | TGTGCCAGCAGCCCACGTTCCGACACTGAAGCTTTCTTT
. | . | TRBJ1-3 | TRBV6-2/TRBV6-3 | CASSRQGMSSGNTIYF | TGTGCCAGCAGTAGGCAGGGGATGAGCTCTGGAAACACCATATATTTT
TRBD1 | once | TRBJ2-6 | TRBV10-2 | CASSPQGAGANVLTF | TGCGCCAGCAGCCCCCAGGGGGCAGGGGCCAACGTCCTGACTTTC
. | . | TRBJ2-5 | TRBV7-7 | CASSKRLGPQETQYF | TGTGCCAGCAGCAAAAGGTTGGGCCCCCAAGAGACCCAGTACTTC
. | . | TRBJ2-6 | TRBV7-8 | CASSGSPNSGANVLTF | TGTGCCAGCAGCGGCTCGCCAAACTCTGGGGCCAACGTCCTGACTTTC
TRBD2 | . | TRBJ2-1 | TRBV3-1/TRBV3-2 | CASSQDPLPKLAGVEDEQFF | TGTGCCAGCAGCCAAGACCCATTACCCAAACTAGCGGGAGTGGAAGATGAGCAGTTCTTC
. | once | TRBJ1-4 | TRBV18 | CASSLTDSWGEKLFF | TGTGCCAGCTCCCTCACTGACAGCTGGGGTGAAAAACTGTTTTTT
. | . | TRBJ2-1 | TRBV19 | CASSSPPRGNEQFF | TGTGCCAGTAGCTCCCCTCCAAGAGGGAATGAGCAGTTCTTC
TRBD1 | . | TRBJ2-3 | TRBV5-1 | CASSPESGGSGDTQYF | TGCGCCAGCAGCCCGGAATCAGGGGGCTCGGGGGATACGCAGTATTTT
TRBD1 | once | TRBJ2-7 | TRBV11-2 | CASSSPAAFSGQGYYEQYF | TGTGCCAGCAGCTCTCCGGCTGCTTTCTCGGGACAGGGATACTACGAGCAGTACTTC